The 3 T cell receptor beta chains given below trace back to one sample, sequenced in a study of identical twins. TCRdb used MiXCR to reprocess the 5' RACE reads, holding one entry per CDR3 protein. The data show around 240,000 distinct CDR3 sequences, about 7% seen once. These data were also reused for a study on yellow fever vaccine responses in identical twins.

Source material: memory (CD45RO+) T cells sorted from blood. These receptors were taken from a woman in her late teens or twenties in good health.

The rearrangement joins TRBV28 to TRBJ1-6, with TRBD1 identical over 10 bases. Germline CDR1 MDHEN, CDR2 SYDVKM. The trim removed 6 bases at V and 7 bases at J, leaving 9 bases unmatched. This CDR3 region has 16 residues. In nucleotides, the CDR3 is TGTGCCAGCAGGCGACAGGGGGCTTTTGGGAATTCACCCCTCCACTTT. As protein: CASRRQGAFGNSPLHF.

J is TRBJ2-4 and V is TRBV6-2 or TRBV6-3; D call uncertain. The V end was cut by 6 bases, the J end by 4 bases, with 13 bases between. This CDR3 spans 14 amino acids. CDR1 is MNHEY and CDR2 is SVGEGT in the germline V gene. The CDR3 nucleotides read TGTGCCAGCAGCGGGTCTCCCGGGAAAAACATTCAGTACTTC. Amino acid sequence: CASSGSPGKNIQYF.

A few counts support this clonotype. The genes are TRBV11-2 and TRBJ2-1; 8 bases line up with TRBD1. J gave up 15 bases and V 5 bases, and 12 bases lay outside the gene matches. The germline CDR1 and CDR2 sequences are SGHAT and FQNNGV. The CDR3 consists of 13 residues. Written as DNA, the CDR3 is TGTGCCAGCAGCGTTAGGGCGGGACAGGATTTGTTCTTC. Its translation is CASSVRAGQDLFF.